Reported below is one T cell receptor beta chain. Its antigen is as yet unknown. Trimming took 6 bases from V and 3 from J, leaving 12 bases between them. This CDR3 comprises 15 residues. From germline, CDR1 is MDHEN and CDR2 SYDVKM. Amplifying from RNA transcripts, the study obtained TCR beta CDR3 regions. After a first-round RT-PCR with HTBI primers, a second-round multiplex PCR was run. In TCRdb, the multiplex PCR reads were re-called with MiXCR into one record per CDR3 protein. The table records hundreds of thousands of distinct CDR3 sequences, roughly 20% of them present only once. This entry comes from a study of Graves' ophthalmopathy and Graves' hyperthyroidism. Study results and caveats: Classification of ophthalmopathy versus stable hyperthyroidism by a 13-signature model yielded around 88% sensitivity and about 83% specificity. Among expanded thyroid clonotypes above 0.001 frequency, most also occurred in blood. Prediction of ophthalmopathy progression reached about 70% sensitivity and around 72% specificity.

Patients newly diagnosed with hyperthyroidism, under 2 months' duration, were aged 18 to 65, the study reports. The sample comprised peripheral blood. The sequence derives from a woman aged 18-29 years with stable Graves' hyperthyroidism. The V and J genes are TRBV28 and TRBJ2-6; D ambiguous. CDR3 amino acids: CASSYLRNGANVLTF. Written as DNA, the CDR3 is TGTGCCAGCAGCTATCTCCGGAATGGGGCCAACGTCCTGACTTTC.